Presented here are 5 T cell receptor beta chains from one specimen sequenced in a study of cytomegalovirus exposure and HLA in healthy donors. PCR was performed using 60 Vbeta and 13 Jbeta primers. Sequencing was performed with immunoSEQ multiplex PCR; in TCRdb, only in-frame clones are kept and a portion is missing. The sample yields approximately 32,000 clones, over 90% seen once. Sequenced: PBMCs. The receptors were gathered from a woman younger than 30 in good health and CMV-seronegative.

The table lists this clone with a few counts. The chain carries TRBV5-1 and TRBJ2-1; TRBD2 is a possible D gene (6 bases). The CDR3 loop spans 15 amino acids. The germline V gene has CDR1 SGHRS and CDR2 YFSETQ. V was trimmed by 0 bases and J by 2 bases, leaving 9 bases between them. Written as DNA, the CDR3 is TGCGCCAGCAGCTTGGGGCGGGGCCCCTACAATGAGCAGTTCTTC. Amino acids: CASSLGRGPYNEQFF. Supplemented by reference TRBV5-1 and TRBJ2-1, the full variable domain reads KAGVTQTPRYLIKTRGQQVTLSCSPISGHRSVSWYQQTPGQGLQFLFEYFSETQRNKGNFPGRFSGRQFSNSRSEMNVSTLELGDSALYLCASSLGRGPYNEQFFGPGTRLTVL.

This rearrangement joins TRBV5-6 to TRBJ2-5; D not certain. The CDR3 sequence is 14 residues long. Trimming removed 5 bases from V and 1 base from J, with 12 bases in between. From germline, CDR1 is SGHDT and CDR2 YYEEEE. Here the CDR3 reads CASSRPPSQETQYF. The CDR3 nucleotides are TGTGCCAGCAGTCGCCCGCCCAGCCAAGAGACCCAGTACTTC.

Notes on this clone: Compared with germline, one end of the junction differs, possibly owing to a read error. CDR3 region: CSSSLWSEVSEAFF. CDR3 nucleotides: TGTTCCAGCAGCTTATGGTCTGAGGTATCTGAAGCTTTCTTT. The chain employs TRBV7-9 and TRBJ1-1; D is uncertain. Looked up from germline, CDR1 is SEHNR and CDR2 is FQNEAQ (reference sequence). This CDR3 spans 14 amino acids.

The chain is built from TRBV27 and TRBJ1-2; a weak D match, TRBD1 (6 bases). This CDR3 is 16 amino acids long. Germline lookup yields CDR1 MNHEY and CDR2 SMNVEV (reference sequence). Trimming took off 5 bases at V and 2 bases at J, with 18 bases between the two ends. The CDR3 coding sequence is TGTGCCAGCAGTCTATTAACTAACCAGGGGAACTATGGCTACACCTTC. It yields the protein CASSLLTNQGNYGYTF.

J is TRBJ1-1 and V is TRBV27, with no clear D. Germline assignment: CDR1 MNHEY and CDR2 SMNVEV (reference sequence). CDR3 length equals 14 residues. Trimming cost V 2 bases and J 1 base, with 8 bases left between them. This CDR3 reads CASSLLDTNTEAFF. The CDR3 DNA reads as TGTGCCAGCAGTTTACTCGACACGAACACTGAAGCTTTCTTT.